This TCR beta chain was sequenced for a study of blood T cell repertoires in COVID-19 (dated by TCRdb to about 2020). Study-wide context: The collaborator samples originated in the United States, Italy and Spain and spanned the acute and convalescent phases of COVID-19. The prospective study material was composed of cDNA or gDNA derived from T cells, B-cell-depleted T cells, or PBMCs. Subjects who had been exposed to COVID-19, were actively infected with it, or had recovered from it provided the deeply sampled blood TCRbeta repertoires that made up the dataset. A freely available public database, intended as a resource for researchers studying the immune response to SARS-CoV-2, is where the repertoires were released. The samples were drawn from the first 160 participants of the ongoing ImmuneRACE study and from more than 1,000 subjects provided by 6 global collaborators. Sample metadata almost always included a de-identified subject ID, COVID-19 status, age in years and sex. Where available, HLA class I and class II types were obtained from metadata supplied by the sample provider rather than from assay-based typing.

The immunoSEQ Assay, a bias-controlled multiplex PCR, was used to amplify TCRbeta CDR3 regions from genomic DNA. From the authors' description of their analysis: Within the assay, amplification of reference gene primers was used to estimate how many nucleated cells each sample contained. To quantify the absolute abundance of each unique TCRbeta CDR3 rearrangement, sequence reads were collapsed and filtered. Productive Simpson clonality was computed per sample as the square root of Simpson's diversity index over productive rearrangements. This immuneACCESS table, as held by TCRdb, lists in-frame sequences with V and J called but not all clones. Of the missing ones, under half trace to an unresolved V gene in checked studies; the others have no known cause. From that table come the V and J calls and clone size; the DNA was used to work out D and trimming. The sample contains 95,000 to 120,000 clones, 85% of them found a single time. The ten largest account for less than 15% of the sample.

General findings and caveats noted by the study authors: The quantity of clinical and demographic metadata differed by source and by participant and was supplied without curation.

About this clone: Its antigen is currently not known. Base-call qualities are not available, and no considerably larger clone is one nucleotide away.

Whole blood was collected in K2EDTA tubes by collaborating institutions according to the institutions' own protocols. For TCRbeta analysis, collaborator samples were shipped as frozen whole blood, as isolated PBMCs, or as DNA extracted from either sample type. CDR3 length: 14 amino acids, cysteine to phenylalanine. Only the CDR3 DNA stays, 42 bases, in frame from base 1. Deletion took 3 bases off V and 1 base off J, with a span of 7 bases between the germline ends. The germline V gene yields MNHEY for CDR1 and SVGEGT for CDR2. This TCR came from a human donor in a cohort sampled during active COVID-19. The chain uses TRBV6-2 or TRBV6-3 and TRBJ2-1; TRBD2 is perhaps the D gene, given 6 matching bases. Sequenced input: peripheral blood. The nucleotide sequence reads as follows: TGTGCCAGCAGTTATAGCGGATCCTACAATGAGCAGTTCTTC. It encodes CASSYSGSYNEQFF.